What follows are 18 T cell receptor beta chains derived from one specimen sequenced in a study of blood T cell repertoires in COVID-19 (dated by TCRdb to 2019 to 2021). Libraries were built with the immunoSEQ multiplex PCR assay. TCRdb limited this immuneACCESS table to in-frame rearrangements with V and J called. A share of clones is missing; checked studies link under half to unresolved V genes, and the rest is unexplained. The sample yields about 260,000 clones; around 87% were counted once. Together, the top ten hold approximately 2.2% of the sample. Input material: peripheral blood. Receptors originate from a woman aged 45-65 years with acute or convalescent COVID-19.

The chain joins TRBV5-4 to TRBJ2-7; 9 positions agree with TRBD2. V lost 4 bases to trimming and J lost 9 bases; unmatched junction nucleotides: 8. The germline CDR1 and CDR2 sequences are SGHNT and YYREEE (reference sequence). CDR3 size: 13 residues. CDR3 protein: CASSPAGGEVQYF. Written as DNA, the CDR3 is TGTGCCAGCAGCCCAGCGGGGGGTGAGGTGCAGTACTTC.

This chain connects TRBV10-1 to TRBJ1-1; no clear D gene. V was clipped by 6 bases and J by 5 bases, with 13 bases between them. Germline V gene data show CDR1 as WNHNN and CDR2 as SYGVQD (reference sequence). This CDR3 has 13 amino acids. CDR3 amino acids: CASSRTSGTEAFF. As DNA, the CDR3 is TGCGCCAGCAGCCGAACAAGCGGGACTGAAGCTTTCTTT.

In its sample, this clone was seen once. The chain combines TRBV24-1 with TRBJ1-2; perhaps TRBD1 as D (5 bases). Germline CDR1 and CDR2: KGHDR and SFDVKD. This CDR3 has 17 residues. Between the trimmed V and J ends, which lost 2 bases and 5 bases, there was a span of 20 bases. CDR3 sequence reads: CATSDSTVWGLGYGYTF. Written as DNA, the CDR3 is TGTGCCACCAGTGATTCTACGGTATGGGGCCTAGGGTATGGCTACACCTTC.

This chain uses TRBV24-1 with TRBJ2-5; 7 positions agree with TRBD1. Germline CDR1 and CDR2: KGHDR and SFDVKD. With V trimmed by 3 bases and J by 4 bases, 13 bases remained unmatched. This CDR3 contains 17 residues. CDR3 amino acids: CATSDLPGTAVGETQYF. DNA for the CDR3: TGTGCCACCAGTGATCTCCCCGGGACAGCCGTAGGAGAGACCCAGTACTTC.

This chain uses TRBV23-1 with TRBJ2-1; 7 nucleotides agree with TRBD2. TRBV23-1 is recorded as an ORF, its role being uncertain. The CDR3 is made up of 16 amino acids. V shed 10 bases, J shed 5 bases, and the junction held 17 bases outside the gene matches. The CDR3 sequence is CANTGGVEVLNNEQFF. CDR3 coding DNA: TGCGCCAACACGGGGGGAGTGGAGGTTCTCAACAATGAGCAGTTCTTC.

V gene TRBV2 combines with J gene TRBJ2-5; 10 positions agree with TRBD2. With V trimmed by 7 bases and J by 5 bases, 7 bases remained unmatched. The CDR3 consists of 14 residues. CDR1 is SNHLY and CDR2 is FYNNEI in the germline V gene. DNA for the CDR3: TGTGCCAGCATCCTAGCGGGAGTGCAGGAGACCCAGTACTTC. Its translation: CASILAGVQETQYF.

The CDR3: CAWGGGQHTDTQYF. CDR3 coding DNA: TGTGCCTGGGGGGGAGGACAGCACACAGATACGCAGTATTTT. The V call is TRBV5-4, the J call TRBJ2-3; weak D call: TRBD2 (7 bases). Germline-derived CDR1 and CDR2 are SGHNT and YYREEE (reference sequence). Trimming removed 10 bases from V and 2 bases from J, with 17 bases in between. The CDR3 extends over 14 amino acids.

The chain links TRBV3-1 (or the pseudogene TRBV3-2) to TRBJ2-2; TRBD2 matches at 9 bases. Germline CDR1 LGHDT, CDR2 YNNKEL (reference sequence). V was clipped by 0 bases and J by 6 bases; unmatched bases: 2. The CDR3 is 15 amino acids. Written as DNA, the CDR3 is TGTGCCAGCAGCCAAGAGGGACTAGCTTCCGGGGAGCTGTTTTTT. Its translation is CASSQEGLASGELFF.

The DNA for the CDR3 is TGTGCCAGCAGCCACCCGATACGGGAGAGGGGTTACGAGCAGTACTTC. It specifies CASSHPIRERGYEQYF. V gene TRBV3-1 (or the pseudogene TRBV3-2) combines with J gene TRBJ2-7; perhaps TRBD2 as D (6 bases). The germline gives CDR1 LGHDT, CDR2 YNNKEL (reference sequence). CDR3 length equals 16 residues. Trimming left V 3 bases short and J 4 bases short, with 19 bases between.

The gene calls are TRBV9 and TRBJ1-3; D perhaps matches TRBD1 (6 bases). CDR3 length equals 15 residues. Trimming removed 1 base at V and 3 bases at J, with 11 bases between. Germline V lookup: CDR1 SGDLS, CDR2 YYNGEE. This chain's CDR3 is CASSVSQGLGNTIYF. In DNA, the CDR3 is TGTGCCAGCAGCGTATCACAGGGTCTTGGAAACACCATATATTTT. Full variable domain (rest looked up from reference TRBV9 and TRBJ1-3): DSGVTQTPKHLITATGQRVTLRCSPRSGDLSVYWYQQSLDQGLQFLIQYYNGEERAKGNILERFSAQQFPDLHSELNLSSLELGDSALYFCASSVSQGLGNTIYFGEGSWLTVV.

The gene calls are TRBV5-1 and TRBJ1-5; D not resolved. The V and J ends lost 5 bases and 0 bases respectively, with 6 bases between them. Germline V gene data show CDR1 as SGHRS and CDR2 as YFSETQ. The CDR3 sequence is 13 residues long. The DNA for the CDR3 is TGCGCCAGCAGTTGGGCTAGCAATCAGCCCCAGCATTTT. It is translated as CASSWASNQPQHF.

The V call is TRBV7-3, the J call TRBJ2-7; D might be TRBD1 (5 bases). The CDR3 contains 16 residues. Trimming removed 1 base from V and 3 bases from J, with 16 bases in between. Per germline, CDR1 SGHTA and CDR2 FQGTGA. The DNA for the CDR3 is TGTGCCAGCAGCTTAATCCGACAGCTTACCGACTACGAGCAGTACTTC. It yields the protein CASSLIRQLTDYEQYF.

The rearrangement uses TRBV7-3 and TRBJ1-2; 10 bases align to TRBD1. The length of the CDR3 is 14 residues. The V gene's germline CDR1 is SGHTA and CDR2 FQGTGA. V was pared by 4 bases and J by 5 bases, with 4 bases of the junction left unmatched. In DNA form, the CDR3 reads TGTGCCAGCAGCTACGGGACAGGGGTTTATGGCTACACCTTC. This sequence encodes CASSYGTGVYGYTF. The full variable domain, with the rest looked up from reference TRBV7-3 and TRBJ1-2, is GAGVSQTPSNKVTEKGKYVELRCDPISGHTALYWYRQSLGQGPEFLIYFQGTGAADDSGLPNDRFFAVRPEGSVSTLKIQRTERGDSAVYLCASSYGTGVYGYTFGSGTRLTVV.

V gene TRBV6-5 combines with J gene TRBJ1-2; TRBD1 aligns across 7 bases. Germline-derived CDR1 and CDR2 are MNHEY and SVGAGI. V shed 2 bases and J 4 bases; nucleotides not matched to a gene: 1. The CDR3 is 13 residues long. The CDR3 DNA sequence: TGTGCCAGCAGTTACCGGGACAGCTATGGCTACACCTTC. Its protein product is CASSYRDSYGYTF.

Points on this clone: Germline is not matched at one junction end, which may reflect a read error. The chain combines TRBV27 with TRBJ2-4; 8 nucleotides align to TRBD2. Germline V lookup: CDR1 MNHEY, CDR2 SMNVEV (reference sequence). The CDR3 runs 13 residues. DNA for the CDR3: TGTGCCAGCAGTTTCTCTACCGGGACTAGTGAGGTCTTC. The encoded protein is CASSFSTGTSEVF.

The chain uses TRBV5-1 and TRBJ1-3, with 10 bases fitting TRBD1. From germline, CDR1 is SGHRS and CDR2 YFSETQ. V lost 5 bases and J lost 8; bases outside the gene matches: 4. The CDR3 extends over 13 amino acids. The CDR3 DNA reads as TGCGCCAGCAGAGGGACAGGGGTAGACACCATATATTTT. It yields the protein CASRGTGVDTIYF.

Turning to this clone: Distinct nucleotide sequences in the sample also encode this CDR3. This chain links TRBV19 with TRBJ1-5; D is ambiguous. Germline-derived CDR1 and CDR2 are LNHDA and SQIVND (reference sequence). V gave up 6 bases and J gave up 2 bases, with 5 bases separating them. The CDR3 sequence is 12 residues long. The CDR3 region has the DNA TGTGCCAGTAGAACGGGCAATCAGCCCCAGCATTTT. This encodes CASRTGNQPQHF.

The chain joins TRBV28 to TRBJ1-5; 9 nucleotides line up with TRBD1. The V and J ends lost 8 bases and 11 bases, in that order; junction bases with no gene match: 16. Germline CDR1 and CDR2: MDHEN and SYDVKM. This CDR3 is 15 amino acids long. Here the CDR3 DNA reads TGTGCCAGCTTAACAGGGGGCGCGAATGTTAGGGCCCAGCATTTT. The encoded protein is CASLTGGANVRAQHF.